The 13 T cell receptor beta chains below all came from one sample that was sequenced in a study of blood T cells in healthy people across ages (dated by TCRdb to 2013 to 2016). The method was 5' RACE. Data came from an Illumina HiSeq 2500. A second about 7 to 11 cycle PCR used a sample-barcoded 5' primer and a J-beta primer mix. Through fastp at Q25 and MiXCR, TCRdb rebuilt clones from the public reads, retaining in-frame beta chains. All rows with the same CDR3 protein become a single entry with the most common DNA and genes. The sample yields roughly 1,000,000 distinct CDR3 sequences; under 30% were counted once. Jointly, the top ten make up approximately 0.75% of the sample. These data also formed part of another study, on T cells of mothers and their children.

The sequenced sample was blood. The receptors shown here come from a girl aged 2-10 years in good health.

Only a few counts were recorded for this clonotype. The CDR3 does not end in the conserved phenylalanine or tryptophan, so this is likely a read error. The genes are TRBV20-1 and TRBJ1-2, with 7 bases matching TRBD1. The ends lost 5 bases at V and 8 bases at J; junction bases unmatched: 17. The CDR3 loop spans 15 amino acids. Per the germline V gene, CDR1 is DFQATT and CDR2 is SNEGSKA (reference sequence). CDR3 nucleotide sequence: TGCAGTGCTTACCACCCCAACCCAGGGGGTTACGGCTACACCCTC. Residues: CSAYHPNPGGYGYTL.

For the CDR3, the DNA is TGTGCCAGCAGTTCGACAGGGTATCAGCCCCAGCATTTT. This codes for CASSSTGYQPQHF. This chain connects TRBV12-3 or TRBV12-4 to TRBJ1-5; 7 bases align to TRBD1. CDR3 length: 13 amino acids. V lost 4 bases and J lost 5; bases outside the gene matches: 2.

The CDR3 DNA follows: TGCAGTGGGTTCTTCGGAATCAATGAAAAACTGTTTTTT. Protein sequence: CSGFFGINEKLFF. The V gene is TRBV29-1, the J gene TRBJ1-4; D is ambiguous. The CDR3 contains 13 residues. CDR1 is SQVTM and CDR2 is ANQGSEA in the germline V gene.

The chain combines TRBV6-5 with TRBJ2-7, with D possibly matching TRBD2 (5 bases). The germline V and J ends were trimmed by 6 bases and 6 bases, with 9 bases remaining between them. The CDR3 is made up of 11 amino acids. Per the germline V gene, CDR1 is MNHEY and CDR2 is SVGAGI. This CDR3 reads CASRSRGEQYF. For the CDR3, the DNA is TGTGCCAGCAGGAGCCGGGGCGAGCAGTACTTC.

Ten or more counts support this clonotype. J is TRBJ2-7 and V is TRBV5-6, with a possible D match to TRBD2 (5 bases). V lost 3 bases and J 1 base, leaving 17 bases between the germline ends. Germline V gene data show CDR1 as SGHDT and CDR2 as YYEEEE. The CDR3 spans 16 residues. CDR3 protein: CASSSVGPAESYEQYF. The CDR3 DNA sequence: TGTGCCAGCAGCTCCGTCGGGCCAGCGGAGTCCTACGAGCAGTACTTC.

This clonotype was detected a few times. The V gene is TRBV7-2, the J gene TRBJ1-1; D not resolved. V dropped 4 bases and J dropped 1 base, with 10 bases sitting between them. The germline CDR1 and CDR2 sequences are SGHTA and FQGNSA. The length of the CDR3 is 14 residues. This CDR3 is CASSSTPGNTEAFF. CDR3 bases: TGTGCCAGCAGCTCGACTCCAGGGAACACTGAAGCTTTCTTT.

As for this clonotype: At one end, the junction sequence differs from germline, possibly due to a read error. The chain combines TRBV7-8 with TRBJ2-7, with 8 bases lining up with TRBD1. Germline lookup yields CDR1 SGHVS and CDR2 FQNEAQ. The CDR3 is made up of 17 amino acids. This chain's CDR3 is CASSVAAGGSIGYEQYF. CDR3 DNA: TGTGCCAGCAGCGTAGCGGCAGGGGGCTCTATAGGCTACGAGCAGTACTTC.

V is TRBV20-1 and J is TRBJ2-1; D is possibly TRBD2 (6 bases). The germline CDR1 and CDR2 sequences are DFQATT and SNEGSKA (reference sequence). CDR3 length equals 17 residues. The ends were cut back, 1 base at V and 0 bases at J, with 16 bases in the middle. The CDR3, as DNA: TGCAGTGCTAGAGGGGCAGGGACTTCTAGCTCCTACAATGAGCAGTTCTTC. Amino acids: CSARGAGTSSSYNEQFF.

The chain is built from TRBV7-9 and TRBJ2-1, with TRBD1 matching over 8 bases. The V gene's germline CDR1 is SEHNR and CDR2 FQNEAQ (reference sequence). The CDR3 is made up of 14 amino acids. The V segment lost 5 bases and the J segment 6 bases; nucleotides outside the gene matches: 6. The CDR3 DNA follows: TGTGCCAGCAGCGCGTCCGGGACAGGCAATGAGCAGTTCTTC. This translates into CASSASGTGNEQFF.

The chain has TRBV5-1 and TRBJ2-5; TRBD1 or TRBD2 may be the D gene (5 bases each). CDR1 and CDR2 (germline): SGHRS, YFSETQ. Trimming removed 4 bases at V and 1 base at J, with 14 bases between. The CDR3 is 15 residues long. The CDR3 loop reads CASSTLGRAQETQYF. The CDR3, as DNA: TGCGCCAGCAGCACCCTGGGACGGGCCCAAGAGACCCAGTACTTC.

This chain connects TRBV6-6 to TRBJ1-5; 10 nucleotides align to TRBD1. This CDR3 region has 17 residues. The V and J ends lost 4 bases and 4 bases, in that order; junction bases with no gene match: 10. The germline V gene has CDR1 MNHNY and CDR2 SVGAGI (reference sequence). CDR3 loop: CASSSTLSGQGNQPQHF. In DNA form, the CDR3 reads TGTGCCAGCAGTTCCACCCTCTCGGGACAGGGGAATCAGCCCCAGCATTTT.

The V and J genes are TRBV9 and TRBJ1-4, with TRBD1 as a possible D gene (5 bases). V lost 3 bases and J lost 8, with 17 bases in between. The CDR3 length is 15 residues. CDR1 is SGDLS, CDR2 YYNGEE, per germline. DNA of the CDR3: TGTGCCAGCAGCGAGGGTGGTGGCCGGGGGGAAAAACTGTTTTTT. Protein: CASSEGGGRGEKLFF.

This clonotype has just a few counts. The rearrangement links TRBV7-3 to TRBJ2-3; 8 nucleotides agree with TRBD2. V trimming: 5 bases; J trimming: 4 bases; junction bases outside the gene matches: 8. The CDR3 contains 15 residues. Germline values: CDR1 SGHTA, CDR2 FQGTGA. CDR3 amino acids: CASSRGGSRADTQYF. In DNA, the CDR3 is TGTGCCAGCAGCCGGGGGGGAAGTCGGGCAGATACGCAGTATTTT. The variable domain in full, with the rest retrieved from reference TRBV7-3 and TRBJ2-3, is GAGVSQTPSNKVTEKGKYVELRCDPISGHTALYWYRQSLGQGPEFLIYFQGTGAADDSGLPNDRFFAVRPEGSVSTLKIQRTERGDSAVYLCASSRGGSRADTQYFGPGTRLTVL.